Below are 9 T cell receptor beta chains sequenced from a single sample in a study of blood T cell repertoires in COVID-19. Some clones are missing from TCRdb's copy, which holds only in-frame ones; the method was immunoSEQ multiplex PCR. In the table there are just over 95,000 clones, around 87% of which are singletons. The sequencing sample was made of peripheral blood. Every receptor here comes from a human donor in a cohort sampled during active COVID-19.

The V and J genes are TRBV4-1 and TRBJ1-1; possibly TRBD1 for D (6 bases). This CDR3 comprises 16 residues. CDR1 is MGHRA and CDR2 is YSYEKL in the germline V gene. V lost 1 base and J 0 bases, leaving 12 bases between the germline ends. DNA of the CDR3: TGCGCCAGCAGCCAAGGCCCAGGGGCATTGAACACTGAAGCTTTCTTT. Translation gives CASSQGPGALNTEAFF.

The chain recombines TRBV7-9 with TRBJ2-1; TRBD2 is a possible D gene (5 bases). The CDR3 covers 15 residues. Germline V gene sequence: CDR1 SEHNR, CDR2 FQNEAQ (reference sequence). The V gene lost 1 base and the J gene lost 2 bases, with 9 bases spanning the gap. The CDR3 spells CASSLDAGAYNEQFF. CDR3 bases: TGTGCCAGCAGCTTAGACGCGGGTGCCTACAATGAGCAGTTCTTC.

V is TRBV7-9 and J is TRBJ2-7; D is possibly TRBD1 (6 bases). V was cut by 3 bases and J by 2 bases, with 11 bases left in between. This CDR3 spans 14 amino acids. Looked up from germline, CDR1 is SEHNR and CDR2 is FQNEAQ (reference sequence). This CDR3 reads CASSFSGEPYEQYF. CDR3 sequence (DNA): TGTGCCAGCAGCTTCTCAGGGGAGCCCTACGAGCAGTACTTC.

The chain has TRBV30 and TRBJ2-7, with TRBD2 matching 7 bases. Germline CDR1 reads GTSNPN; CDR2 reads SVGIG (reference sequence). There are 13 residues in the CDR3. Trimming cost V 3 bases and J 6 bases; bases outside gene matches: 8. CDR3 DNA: TGTGCCTGGAGCCCACCTAGCGGTCTCGAGCAGTACTTC. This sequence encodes CAWSPPSGLEQYF.

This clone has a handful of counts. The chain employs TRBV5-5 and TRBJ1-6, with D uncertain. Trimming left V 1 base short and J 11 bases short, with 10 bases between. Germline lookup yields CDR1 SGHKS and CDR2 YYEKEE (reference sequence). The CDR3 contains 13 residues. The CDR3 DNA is TGTGCCAGCAGCTTGTTCTACCCGGCACCCCTCCACTTT. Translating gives CASSLFYPAPLHF. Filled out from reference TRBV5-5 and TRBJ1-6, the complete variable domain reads DAGVTQSPTHLIKTRGQQVTLRCSPISGHKSVSWYQQVLGQGPQFIFQYYEKEERGRGNFPDRFSARQFPNYSSELNVNALLLGDSALYLCASSLFYPAPLHFGNGTRLTVT.

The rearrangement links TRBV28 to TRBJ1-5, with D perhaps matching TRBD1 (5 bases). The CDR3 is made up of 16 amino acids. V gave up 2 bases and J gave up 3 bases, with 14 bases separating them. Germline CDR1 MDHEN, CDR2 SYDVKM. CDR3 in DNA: TGTGCCAGCAGTTTACTCGGGGGGGTATTCAATCAGCCCCAGCATTTT. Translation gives CASSLLGGVFNQPQHF. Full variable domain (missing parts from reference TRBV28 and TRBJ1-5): DVKVTQSSRYLVKRTGEKVFLECVQDMDHENMFWYRQDPGLGLRLIYFSYDVKMKEKGDIPEGYSVSREKKERFSLILESASTNQTSMYLCASSLLGGVFNQPQHFGDGTRLSIL.

Written as DNA, the CDR3 is TGCGCCAGCAGTCGGACAGGGGGAATGAACACTGAAGCTTTCTTT. This sequence encodes CASSRTGGMNTEAFF. This rearrangement joins TRBV4-1 to TRBJ1-1; 10 nucleotides match TRBD1. Germline CDR1 reads MGHRA; CDR2 reads YSYEKL. CDR3 length: 15 amino acids. The ends lost 6 bases at V and 0 bases at J; junction bases unmatched: 4.

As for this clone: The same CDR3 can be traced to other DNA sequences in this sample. This chain's CDR3 is CASSPGQGGYTF. The CDR3, as DNA: TGTGCCAGCTCACCCGGACAGGGTGGCTACACCTTC. The chain uses TRBV18 and TRBJ1-2; 8 nucleotides align to TRBD1. V dropped 3 bases and J dropped 7; count of bases not matched to a gene: 1. The CDR3 runs to 12 residues. CDR1 and CDR2 (germline): KGHSH, LQKENI. The variable domain in full, completed from reference TRBV18 and TRBJ1-2, reads NAGVMQNPRHLVRRRGQEARLRCSPMKGHSHVYWYRQLPEEGLKFMVYLQKENIIDESGMPKERFSAEFPKEGPSILRIQQVVRGDSAAYFCASSPGQGGYTFGSGTRLTVV.

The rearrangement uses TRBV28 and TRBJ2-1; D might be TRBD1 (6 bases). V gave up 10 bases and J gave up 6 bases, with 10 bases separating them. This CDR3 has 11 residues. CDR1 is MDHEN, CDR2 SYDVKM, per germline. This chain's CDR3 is CATDRPNEQFF. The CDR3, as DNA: TGTGCCACCGACAGGCCCAATGAGCAGTTCTTC.